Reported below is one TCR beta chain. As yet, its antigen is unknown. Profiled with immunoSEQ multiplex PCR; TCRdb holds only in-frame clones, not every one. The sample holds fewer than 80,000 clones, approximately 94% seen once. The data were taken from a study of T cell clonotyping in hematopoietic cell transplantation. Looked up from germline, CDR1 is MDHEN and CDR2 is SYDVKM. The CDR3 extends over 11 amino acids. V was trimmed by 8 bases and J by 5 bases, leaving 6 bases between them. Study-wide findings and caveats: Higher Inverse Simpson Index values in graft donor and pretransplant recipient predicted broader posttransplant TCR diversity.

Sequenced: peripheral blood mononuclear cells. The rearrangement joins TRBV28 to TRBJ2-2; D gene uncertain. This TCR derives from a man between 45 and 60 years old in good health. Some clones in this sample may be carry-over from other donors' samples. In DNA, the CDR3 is TGTGCCAGCGGACGGACCGGGGAGCTGTTTTTT. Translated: CASGRTGELFF. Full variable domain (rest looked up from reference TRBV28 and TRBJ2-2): DVKVTQSSRYLVKRTGEKVFLECVQDMDHENMFWYRQDPGLGLRLIYFSYDVKMKEKGDIPEGYSVSREKKERFSLILESASTNQTSMYLCASGRTGELFFGEGSRLTVL.